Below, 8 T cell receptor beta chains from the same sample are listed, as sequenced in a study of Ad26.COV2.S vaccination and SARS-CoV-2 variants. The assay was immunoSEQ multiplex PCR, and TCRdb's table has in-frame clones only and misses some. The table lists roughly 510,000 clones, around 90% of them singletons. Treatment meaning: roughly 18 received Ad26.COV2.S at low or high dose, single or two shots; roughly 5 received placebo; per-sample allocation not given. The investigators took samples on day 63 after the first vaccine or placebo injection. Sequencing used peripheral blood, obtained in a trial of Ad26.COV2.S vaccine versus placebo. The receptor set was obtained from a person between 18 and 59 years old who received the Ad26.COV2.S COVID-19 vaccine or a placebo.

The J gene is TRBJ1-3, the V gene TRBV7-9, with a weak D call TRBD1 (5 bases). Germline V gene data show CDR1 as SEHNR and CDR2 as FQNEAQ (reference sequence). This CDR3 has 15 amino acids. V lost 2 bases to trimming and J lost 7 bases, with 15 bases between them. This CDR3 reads CASSLLRDRLNTIYF. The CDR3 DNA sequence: TGTGCCAGCAGCTTACTCCGGGACCGGTTGAACACCATATATTTT.

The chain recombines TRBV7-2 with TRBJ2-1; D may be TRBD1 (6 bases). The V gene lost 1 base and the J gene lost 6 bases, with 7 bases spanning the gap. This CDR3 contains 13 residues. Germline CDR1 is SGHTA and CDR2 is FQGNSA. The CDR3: CASSLGGGNEQFF. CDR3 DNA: TGTGCCAGCAGCTTAGGAGGGGGCAATGAGCAGTTCTTC.

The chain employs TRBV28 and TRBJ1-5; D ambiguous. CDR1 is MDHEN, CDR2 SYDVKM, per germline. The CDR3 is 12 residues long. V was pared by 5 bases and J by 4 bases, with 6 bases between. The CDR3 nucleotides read TGTGCCAGCAGTCAGATGAATCAGCCCCAGCATTTT. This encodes CASSQMNQPQHF.

For the CDR3, the DNA is TGTGCCAGCAGCTCTAGACTAGCGGGAGCGAATGAGCAGTTCTTC. Protein sequence: CASSSRLAGANEQFF. The chain links TRBV11-3 to TRBJ2-1, with 12 positions matching TRBD2. Germline-derived CDR1 and CDR2 are SGHNT and YENEEA. Trimming took 4 bases from V and 7 from J; bases not matched to a gene: 5. CDR3 size: 15 residues.

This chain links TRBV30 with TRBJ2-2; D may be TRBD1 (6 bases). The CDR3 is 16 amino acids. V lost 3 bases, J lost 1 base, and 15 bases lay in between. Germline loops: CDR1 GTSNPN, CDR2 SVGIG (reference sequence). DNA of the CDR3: TGTGCCTGGAGACACCAGGGGTCGGTGAACACCGGGGAGCTGTTTTTT. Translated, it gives CAWRHQGSVNTGELFF.

In DNA, the CDR3 is TGCGCCAGCAGCTTGGCGGGACAGGGGATTGAGACCCAGTACTTC. This sequence encodes CASSLAGQGIETQYF. The chain employs TRBV5-1 and TRBJ2-5, with 10 nucleotides matching TRBD1. The V segment lost 0 bases and the J segment 5 bases; nucleotides outside the gene matches: 4. Germline CDR1 and CDR2: SGHRS and YFSETQ. The CDR3 is 15 residues long.

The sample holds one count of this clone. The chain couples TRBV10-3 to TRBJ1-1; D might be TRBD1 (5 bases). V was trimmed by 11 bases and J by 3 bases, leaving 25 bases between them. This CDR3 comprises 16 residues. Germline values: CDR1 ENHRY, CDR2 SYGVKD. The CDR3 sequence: CAARGSGERVDTEAFF. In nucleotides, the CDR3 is TGTGCCGCGCGTGGTTCGGGGGAACGGGTAGACACTGAAGCTTTCTTT.

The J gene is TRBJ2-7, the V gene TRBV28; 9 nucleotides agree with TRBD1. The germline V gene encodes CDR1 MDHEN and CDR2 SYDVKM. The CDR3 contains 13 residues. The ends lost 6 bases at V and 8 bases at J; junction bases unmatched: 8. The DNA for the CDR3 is TGTGCCAGCAGGGGGACAGGGCTCCTTCAGCAGTACTTC. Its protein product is CASRGTGLLQQYF.